This TCR beta chain was sequenced in a study of somatic mutations in cytotoxic T cells in rheumatoid arthritis. This CDR3 has 15 amino acids. Between the trimmed V and J ends, which lost 0 bases and 3 bases, there was a span of 10 bases. Germline V gene lookup returns CDR1 SGDLS and CDR2 YYNGEE. Clones were read by immunoSEQ multiplex PCR, and TCRdb kept only the in-frame ones, dropping some. This sample has more than 9,000 clones, with roughly 85% found just once. This chain joins TRBV9 and TRBJ2-1; either TRBD1 or TRBD2 may fit D (5 bases each). The TCR sequence derives from an adult with rheumatoid arthritis. The sequencing input was CD8+ T cells sorted from blood. The CDR3 reads CASSVGGENYNEQFF. Here the CDR3 DNA reads TGTGCCAGCAGCGTAGGAGGGGAAAACTACAATGAGCAGTTCTTC.